Described below is a single T cell receptor (beta chain) sequence and its context. This sample was included in a study of blood T cell repertoires in COVID-19. Turning to the study itself: Samples representing acute and convalescent COVID-19 were sourced from the United States, Italy and Spain. PBMCs, B-cell-depleted T cells, or T cells were the source of the cDNA or gDNA that made up the material.

Source study methods: Nucleated cell number was recorded as an estimate derived from reference gene primer amplification. Generated by immunoSEQ multiplex PCR, the TCRdb table keeps only in-frame clones and is missing some. V and J calls and clone size are given by that table; D and trimming were obtained from the DNA. The sample shows nearly 95,000 clones, about 74% of them seen only once. It was during active infection that Seattle patients were enrolled and then longitudinally followed. Sequenced material: peripheral blood. This sequence was found in a man between 65 and 79 years old with COVID-19, enrolled during active disease.

The CDR3 sequence: CASSSAGTGGRVYEQYF. DNA of the CDR3: TGTGCCAGCAGTTCGGCCGGGACAGGGGGCCGAGTCTACGAGCAGTACTTC. The rearrangement joins TRBV6-2 or TRBV6-3 to TRBJ2-7; 12 nucleotides match TRBD1. CDR1 MNHEY and CDR2 SVGEGT come from the germline V gene. The CDR3 is 17 residues long. The V and J ends lost 4 bases and 3 bases, in that order; junction bases with no gene match: 10.